The 5 T cell receptor beta chains presented below share a single source sample, sequenced in a study of shared T cell receptors in the human thymus (TCRdb year 2021). Receptor amplification or capture employed the immunoSEQ multiplex PCR assay. Held by TCRdb, this immuneACCESS table contains in-frame sequences only and omits some clones. Under half of the omission traces to an unresolved V gene where checked; the cause of the rest is unknown. Here the sample has about 610,000 clones; more than 75% occur a single time. Around 0.01% of the sample comes from the top ten. In addition, the sample was reused for a study of human thymus T cells.

The specimen was thymocytes. The receptor source for this set is a boy younger than two with a congenital heart defect. Donor details come from another sample of the same person, matched by shared clones.

The chain couples TRBV5-1 to TRBJ1-1, with D hard to call. Per the germline V gene, CDR1 is SGHRS and CDR2 is YFSETQ. There are 19 residues in the CDR3. Deletions cut 2 bases from V and 1 base from J, with 24 bases between. This CDR3 reads CASSLALNHPDGGNTEAFF. CDR3 DNA sequence: TGCGCCAGCAGCTTAGCCCTAAACCATCCTGACGGAGGGAACACTGAAGCTTTCTTT.

The V and J genes are TRBV14 and TRBJ1-3; 7 nucleotides agree with TRBD1. V shed 3 bases and J 0 bases; nucleotides not matched to a gene: 8. CDR1 is SGHDN, CDR2 FVKESK, per germline. This CDR3 has 17 residues. This CDR3 is CASSHNTGASSGNTIYF. The DNA for the CDR3 is TGTGCCAGCAGCCATAACACAGGGGCGAGCTCTGGAAACACCATATATTTT. Combining the CDR3 with reference TRBV14 and TRBJ1-3 gives the whole variable domain EAGVTQFPSHSVIEKGQTVTLRCDPISGHDNLYWYRRVMGKEIKFLLHFVKESKQDESGMPNNRFLAERTGGTYSTLKVQPAELEDSGVYFCASSHNTGASSGNTIYFGEGSWLTVV.

This sequence joins TRBV19 and TRBJ2-7, with D tentatively TRBD2 (6 bases). V lost 3 bases to trimming and J lost 0 bases, with 15 bases between them. The germline CDR1 and CDR2 sequences are LNHDA and SQIVND (reference sequence). The CDR3 runs to 16 residues. CDR3 in amino acids: CASSMFSGSSSYEQYF. CDR3 in DNA: TGTGCCAGTAGTATGTTTAGCGGAAGTAGCTCCTACGAGCAGTACTTC.

The rearrangement uses TRBV28 and TRBJ1-2; D perhaps matches TRBD1 (6 bases). Germline assignment: CDR1 MDHEN and CDR2 SYDVKM. The V end was cut by 5 bases, the J end by 4 bases, with 11 bases between. CDR3 length: 13 amino acids. The CDR3 region has the DNA TGTGCCAGCAGTCGTCAGGGGAGCTATGGCTACACCTTC. Protein product: CASSRQGSYGYTF.

The chain is built from TRBV19 and TRBJ2-1, with 7 bases lining up with TRBD2. J lost 3 bases, V lost 7 bases, and 6 bases had no gene match. Looked up from germline, CDR1 is LNHDA and CDR2 is SQIVND (reference sequence). The CDR3 runs to 14 residues. CDR3 protein: CASTPRDYYNEQFF. CDR3 DNA: TGTGCCAGTACTCCCCGGGACTACTACAATGAGCAGTTCTTC. Full variable domain (rest looked up from reference TRBV19 and TRBJ2-1): DGGITQSPKYLFRKEGQNVTLSCEQNLNHDAMYWYRQDPGQGLRLIYYSQIVNDFQKGDIAEGYSVSREKKESFPLTVTSAQKNPTAFYLCASTPRDYYNEQFFGPGTRLTVL.